Listed here are 27 T cell receptor beta chains from one sample, sequenced in a study of radiotherapy plus CTLA-4 blockade in lung cancer. TCRdb's table, derived via immunoSEQ multiplex PCR, lists solely in-frame clones and lacks some. This sample has some 50,000 clones, with roughly three quarters found just once. This sample comprised peripheral blood, obtained from a patient treated with radiotherapy plus ipilimumab. The receptors come from a human donor with non-small cell lung cancer who had a partial response to radiotherapy plus ipilimumab.

This rearrangement joins TRBV29-1 to TRBJ1-1; D possibly corresponds to TRBD1 (5 bases). The germline V gene encodes CDR1 SQVTM and CDR2 ANQGSEA. The CDR3 extends over 11 amino acids. The germline V and J ends were trimmed by 5 bases and 4 bases, with 8 bases remaining between them. CDR3 coding DNA: TGCAGCGTTACCGACAGCACTGAAGCTTTCTTT. Its protein product is CSVTDSTEAFF. Drawing the rest from reference TRBV29-1 and TRBJ1-1, the complete variable domain is SAVISQKPSRDICQRGTSLTIQCQVDSQVTMMFWYRQQPGQSLTLIATANQGSEATYESGFVIDKFPISRPNLTFSTLTVSNMSPEDSSIYLCSVTDSTEAFFGQGTRLTVV.

This clone turned up a few times. The chain joins TRBV9 to TRBJ2-3, with 9 nucleotides matching TRBD1. Germline V lookup: CDR1 SGDLS, CDR2 YYNGEE. This CDR3 is 15 amino acids long. Trimming took 2 bases from V and 4 from J; bases not matched to a gene: 5. The CDR3 DNA reads as TGTGCCAGCAGCGTGGGGGACAGGGCCCCAGATACGCAGTATTTT. Translating gives CASSVGDRAPDTQYF.

V gene TRBV10-3 combines with J gene TRBJ1-4; D not certain. Trimming left V 6 bases short and J 6 bases short, with 11 bases between. The CDR3 covers 13 residues. Germline assignment: CDR1 ENHRY and CDR2 SYGVKD. The CDR3 here is CAISGSLDEKLFF. The CDR3 DNA is TGTGCCATCAGCGGGTCTTTAGATGAAAAACTGTTTTTT.

The V and J genes are TRBV6-1 and TRBJ2-7; D is uncertain. The CDR3 has 15 amino acids. Germline CDR1 reads MNHNS; CDR2 reads SASEGT. Trimming cost V 2 bases and J 4 bases, with 15 bases left between them. As DNA, the CDR3 is TGTGCCAGCAGTGAAAGTTGGTCGCCAGGTTACGAGCAGTACTTC. Its translation: CASSESWSPGYEQYF.

This chain uses TRBV6-6 with TRBJ2-2, with 9 bases aligning to TRBD2. The germline V gene encodes CDR1 MNHNY and CDR2 SVGAGI (reference sequence). The CDR3 contains 15 residues. V dropped 5 bases and J dropped 6; count of bases not matched to a gene: 7. The CDR3 DNA reads as TGTGCCAGCAGTCAGGGACTAGCCCCCGCCGGGGAGCTGTTTTTT. Translated: CASSQGLAPAGELFF.

The chain combines TRBV14 with TRBJ2-1; D may be TRBD2 (5 bases). The germline CDR1 and CDR2 sequences are SGHDN and FVKESK. The length of the CDR3 is 12 residues. Trimming stripped 5 bases from V and 13 bases from J, with 15 bases between. The CDR3 protein is CASSDGRTLQFF. The DNA for the CDR3 is TGTGCCAGCAGCGACGGACGGACTTTACAGTTCTTC.

Regarding this clone: This sample includes further DNA sequences coding for the same CDR3. The rearrangement links TRBV2 to TRBJ2-3; no definite D call. The germline V gene encodes CDR1 SNHLY and CDR2 FYNNEI. With 5 bases removed from V and 1 base from J, the gap between germline ends came to 4 bases. The CDR3 consists of 12 residues. The CDR3 nucleotides read TGTGCCAGCAGTTCGGGCACAGATACGCAGTATTTT. Protein product: CASSSGTDTQYF. Using reference TRBV2 and TRBJ2-3 for the parts outside the CDR3, the full variable domain is EPEVTQTPSHQVTQMGQEVILRCVPISNHLYFYWYRQILGQKVEFLVSFYNNEISEKSEIFDDQFSVERPDGSNFTLKIRSTKLEDSAMYFCASSSGTDTQYFGPGTRLTVL.

The chain is built from TRBV5-4 and TRBJ2-3, with 7 bases fitting TRBD2. Germline V gives CDR1 SGHNT, CDR2 YYREEE (reference sequence). V dropped 4 bases and J dropped 6; count of bases not matched to a gene: 5. The CDR3 covers 13 residues. The CDR3 region has the DNA TGTGCCAGCAGCAGGGAGGGTTGGGATACGCAGTATTTT. It codes for CASSREGWDTQYF.

The chain joins TRBV7-9 to TRBJ2-7, with TRBD2 matching over 7 bases. J was trimmed by 6 bases and V by 3 bases; bases with no gene match: 11. CDR1 is SEHNR, CDR2 FQNEAQ, per germline (reference sequence). The CDR3 runs 15 residues. The CDR3 DNA reads as TGTGCCAGCAGCTTGACCGGCGCGGGGGTAGGCGAGCAGTACTTC. Amino acids: CASSLTGAGVGEQYF.

The chain links TRBV7-9 to TRBJ1-6; 12 bases agree with TRBD1. The V gene's germline CDR1 is SEHNR and CDR2 FQNEAQ (reference sequence). The V segment lost 5 bases and the J segment 9 bases; nucleotides outside the gene matches: 5. This CDR3 region has 15 residues. The chain's CDR3 is CASSEGQGAGSPLHF. As DNA, the CDR3 is TGTGCCAGCAGCGAGGGACAGGGGGCAGGTTCACCCCTCCACTTT.

The chain has TRBV7-8 and TRBJ2-7; 8 bases match TRBD1. The CDR3 totals 13 residues. CDR1 SGHVS and CDR2 FQNEAQ come from the germline V gene. J lost 5 bases, V lost 5 bases, and 5 bases had no gene match. Here the CDR3 DNA reads TGTGCCAGCAGCCCCCGGACAGGGAACGAGCAGTACTTC. Encoded protein: CASSPRTGNEQYF.

The chain has TRBV9 and TRBJ2-1, with D possibly TRBD2 on 6 matching bases. The germline V gene encodes CDR1 SGDLS and CDR2 YYNGEE. CDR3 size: 14 residues. The V end was cut by 0 bases, the J end by 2 bases, with 6 bases between. CDR3 in amino acids: CASSVGGAYNEQFF. The CDR3 DNA sequence: TGTGCCAGCAGCGTAGGGGGGGCCTACAATGAGCAGTTCTTC.

The chain links TRBV7-6 to TRBJ1-5; no firm D call. Per the germline V gene, CDR1 is SGHVS and CDR2 is FNYEAQ. Trimming took off 1 base at V and 2 bases at J, with 9 bases between the two ends. The CDR3 covers 15 residues. CDR3 sequence reads: CASSLVAGGNQPQHF. Here the CDR3 DNA reads TGTGCCAGCAGCTTAGTGGCAGGCGGCAATCAGCCCCAGCATTTT.

The chain uses TRBV5-6 and TRBJ1-6; TRBD1 matches 9 bases. The ends lost 3 bases at V and 9 bases at J; junction bases unmatched: 4. The CDR3 length is 14 residues. From germline, CDR1 is SGHDT and CDR2 YYEEEE. This CDR3 reads CASSYDRGSSPLHF. CDR3 sequence (DNA): TGTGCCAGCAGCTATGACAGGGGGAGTTCACCCCTCCACTTT.

This clone was seen just once. The J gene is TRBJ1-5, the V gene TRBV6-1; no clear D. Germline values: CDR1 MNHNS, CDR2 SASEGT. V was cut by 3 bases and J by 5 bases, with 11 bases left in between. CDR3 length: 14 amino acids. CDR3 DNA sequence: TGTGCCAGCAGTGATGGTCCCAGTCATCAGCCCCAGCATTTT. It is translated as CASSDGPSHQPQHF.

The chain combines TRBV7-3 with TRBJ2-1; possibly TRBD2 for D (6 bases). V was pared by 2 bases and J by 0 bases, with 14 bases between. This CDR3 is 17 amino acids long. Germline values: CDR1 SGHTA, CDR2 FQGTGA. The CDR3 region has the DNA TGTGCCAGCAGCTTATTCCACCGGGAGAGCTCCTACAATGAGCAGTTCTTC. This sequence encodes CASSLFHRESSYNEQFF.

The CDR3 coding sequence is TGTGCCAGCAGCTTAGGGTCCACAGGGGGCGACTATGGCTACACCTTC. Residues: CASSLGSTGGDYGYTF. The genes are TRBV7-9 and TRBJ1-2; 9 bases are a match to TRBD1. Germline V gene sequence: CDR1 SEHNR, CDR2 FQNEAQ (reference sequence). The CDR3 has 16 residues. The trim removed 1 base at V and 3 bases at J, leaving 6 bases unmatched.

The rearrangement uses TRBV7-2 and TRBJ2-2, with no clear D. Germline CDR1 SGHTA, CDR2 FQGNSA. The CDR3 is made up of 11 amino acids. Between the trimmed V and J ends, which lost 5 bases and 6 bases, there was a span of 4 bases. The CDR3 DNA reads TGTGCCAGCAGCACGGCCGGGGAGCTGTTTTTT. As protein: CASSTAGELFF.

The chain employs TRBV5-1 and TRBJ2-1, with D tentatively TRBD2 (6 bases). The V gene's germline CDR1 is SGHRS and CDR2 YFSETQ. The CDR3 contains 13 residues. The V end lost 7 bases, the J end lost 6 bases, and 14 bases lay between the germline ends. CDR3 sequence (DNA): TGCGCCAGCTCAAACCCGACTAGCAATGAGCAGTTCTTC. Its protein product is CASSNPTSNEQFF.

The CDR3 loop reads CATSRDRDRGEKLFF. In DNA form, the CDR3 reads TGTGCCACCAGCAGAGATCGGGACAGGGGTGAAAAACTGTTTTTT. The chain is built from TRBV15 and TRBJ1-4; 10 nucleotides align to TRBD1. CDR3 length equals 15 residues. Germline V lookup: CDR1 LNHNV, CDR2 YYDKDF (reference sequence). Unmatched junction bases numbered 2, after V lost 0 bases and J lost 7 bases.

The genes are TRBV21-1 and TRBJ2-5; the table's TRBD2 call for D was not verified on the DNA. TRBV21-1 is a pseudogene. This CDR3 comprises 16 residues. CDR3 nucleotides: TGTGCCAGCAGCCAAAGGGCTAGCGGGGGGCAAGAGACCCAGTACTTC. Its protein is CASSQRASGGQETQYF.

The chain carries TRBV11-2 and TRBJ2-2; 8 bases align to TRBD2. Germline loops: CDR1 SGHAT, CDR2 FQNNGV. The CDR3 is 16 residues long. The J segment lost 4 bases and the V segment lost 5 bases, leaving 9 bases of the junction unmatched. The CDR3 region is CASSTGGGPGTGELFF. The CDR3 region has the DNA TGTGCCAGCAGCACAGGCGGGGGGCCAGGCACCGGGGAGCTGTTTTTT.

This chain connects TRBV9 to TRBJ2-5; tentatively, D is TRBD2 (7 bases). V lost 4 bases and J 5 bases, leaving 15 bases between the germline ends. This CDR3 is built from 14 residues. CDR1 and CDR2 from the germline V gene are SGDLS and YYNGEE. The CDR3, as DNA: TGTGCCAGCAGCCGCGCGGGGGCAGGTGAGACCCAGTACTTC. Its protein product is CASSRAGAGETQYF.

This clone was seen once. V and J are TRBV9 and TRBJ2-7; TRBD2 aligns across 9 bases. The V segment lost 4 bases and the J segment 4 bases; nucleotides outside the gene matches: 18. In germline, CDR1 is SGDLS, CDR2 YYNGEE. The CDR3 runs to 18 residues. CDR3 region: CASSLQGRLAGILYEQYF. The CDR3 DNA is TGTGCCAGCAGCCTACAGGGGAGGCTAGCGGGGATTCTATACGAGCAGTACTTC.

This clone appeared a few times. The chain joins TRBV19 to TRBJ1-2; a possible D gene is TRBD1 (6 bases). This CDR3 region has 14 residues. Germline assignment: CDR1 LNHDA and CDR2 SQIVND (reference sequence). The ends were cut back, 2 bases at V and 4 bases at J, with 11 bases in the middle. CDR3 in amino acids: CASSILQGIYGYTF. The CDR3 DNA sequence: TGTGCCAGTAGTATACTACAGGGTATCTATGGCTACACCTTC.

The J gene is TRBJ2-7, the V gene TRBV4-2; 9 bases match TRBD1. This CDR3 has 15 amino acids. From germline, CDR1 is LGHNA and CDR2 YNFKEQ. The J segment lost 3 bases and the V segment lost 0 bases, leaving 3 bases of the junction unmatched. CDR3 amino acids: CASSQEGQGSYEQYF. Written as DNA, the CDR3 is TGTGCCAGCAGCCAAGAGGGACAGGGAAGCTACGAGCAGTACTTC.

The chain links TRBV4-1 to TRBJ1-2, with D possibly being TRBD1 (5 bases). Germline lookup yields CDR1 MGHRA and CDR2 YSYEKL. Between the trimmed V and J ends, which lost 3 bases and 4 bases, there was a span of 18 bases. CDR3 size: 16 residues. The CDR3 DNA follows: TGCGCCAGCAGCCAGCCTGGGAGGGGACGGGGCTATGGCTACACCTTC. As protein: CASSQPGRGRGYGYTF.